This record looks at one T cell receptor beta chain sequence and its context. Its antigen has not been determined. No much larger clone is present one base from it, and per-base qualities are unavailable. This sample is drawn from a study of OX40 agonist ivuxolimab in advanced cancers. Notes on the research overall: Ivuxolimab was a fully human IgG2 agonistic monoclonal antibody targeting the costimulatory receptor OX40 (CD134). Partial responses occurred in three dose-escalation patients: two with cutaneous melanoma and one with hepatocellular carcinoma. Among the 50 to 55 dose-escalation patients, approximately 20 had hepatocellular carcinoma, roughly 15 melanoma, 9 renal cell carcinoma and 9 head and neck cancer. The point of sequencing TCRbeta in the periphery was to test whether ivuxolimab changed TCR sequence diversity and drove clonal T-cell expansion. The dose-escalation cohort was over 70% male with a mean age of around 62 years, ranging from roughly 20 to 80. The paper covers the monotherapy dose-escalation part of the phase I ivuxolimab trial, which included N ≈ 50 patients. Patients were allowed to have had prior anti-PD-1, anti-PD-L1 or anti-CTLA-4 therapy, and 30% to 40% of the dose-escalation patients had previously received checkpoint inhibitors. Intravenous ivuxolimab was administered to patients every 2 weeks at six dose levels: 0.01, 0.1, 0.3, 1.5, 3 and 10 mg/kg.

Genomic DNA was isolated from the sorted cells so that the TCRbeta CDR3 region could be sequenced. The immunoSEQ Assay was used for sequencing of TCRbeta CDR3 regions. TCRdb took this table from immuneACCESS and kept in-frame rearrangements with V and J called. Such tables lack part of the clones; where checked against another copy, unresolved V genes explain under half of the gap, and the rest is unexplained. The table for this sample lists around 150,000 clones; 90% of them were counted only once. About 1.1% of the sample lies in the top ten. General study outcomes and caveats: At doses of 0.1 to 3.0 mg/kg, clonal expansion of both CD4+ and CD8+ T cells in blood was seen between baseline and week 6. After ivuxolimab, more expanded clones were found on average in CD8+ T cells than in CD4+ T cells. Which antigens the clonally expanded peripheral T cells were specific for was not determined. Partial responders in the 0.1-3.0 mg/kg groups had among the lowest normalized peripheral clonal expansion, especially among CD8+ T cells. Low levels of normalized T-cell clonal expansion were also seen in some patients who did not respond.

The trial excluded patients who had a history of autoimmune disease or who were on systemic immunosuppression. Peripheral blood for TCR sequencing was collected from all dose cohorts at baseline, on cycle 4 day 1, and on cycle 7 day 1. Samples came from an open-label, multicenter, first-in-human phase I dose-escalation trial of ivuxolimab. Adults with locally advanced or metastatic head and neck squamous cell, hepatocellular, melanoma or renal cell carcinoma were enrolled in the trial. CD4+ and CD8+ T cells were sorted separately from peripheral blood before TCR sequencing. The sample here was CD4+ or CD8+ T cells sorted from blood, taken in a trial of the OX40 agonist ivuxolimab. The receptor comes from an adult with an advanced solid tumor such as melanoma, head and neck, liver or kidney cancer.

The CDR3 protein sequence reads: CASSWSGTSGNEQFF. The base sequence is TGTGCCAGCAGTTGGTCCGGGACTAGCGGCAATGAGCAGTTCTTC. The chain is encoded by TRBV6-5 joined to TRBJ2-1, and 11 bases in between align with TRBD2. The CDR3, from cysteine to phenylalanine, totals 15 residues. Only the CDR3 DNA is retained, 45 bases long and in frame from the first base. CDR1 is given as MNHEY and CDR2 as SVGAGI, both from the germline V gene. Trimmed from V: 4 bases; trimmed from J: 6 bases; junction bases lacking a gene match: 5.